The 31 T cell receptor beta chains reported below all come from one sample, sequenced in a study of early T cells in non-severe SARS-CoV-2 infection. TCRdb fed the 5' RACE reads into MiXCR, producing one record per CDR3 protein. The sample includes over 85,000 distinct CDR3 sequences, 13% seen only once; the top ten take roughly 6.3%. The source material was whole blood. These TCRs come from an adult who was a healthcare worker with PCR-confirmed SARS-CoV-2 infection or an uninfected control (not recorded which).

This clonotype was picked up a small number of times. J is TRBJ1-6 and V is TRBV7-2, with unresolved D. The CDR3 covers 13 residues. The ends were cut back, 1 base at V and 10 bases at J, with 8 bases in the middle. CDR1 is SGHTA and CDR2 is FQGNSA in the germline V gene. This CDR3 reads CASSLGAKSPLHF. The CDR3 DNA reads TGTGCCAGCAGCTTAGGTGCCAAATCACCCCTCCACTTT.

Here the CDR3 reads CASRPTGQGAGSPLHF. CDR3 sequence (DNA): TGTGCCAGCAGACCCACGGGACAGGGAGCCGGTTCACCCCTCCACTTT. This rearrangement joins TRBV28 to TRBJ1-6; 9 positions match TRBD1. Germline CDR1 reads MDHEN; CDR2 reads SYDVKM. This CDR3 has 16 residues. J was trimmed by 9 bases and V by 6 bases; bases with no gene match: 12. The variable domain in full, completed from reference TRBV28 and TRBJ1-6, reads DVKVTQSSRYLVKRTGEKVFLECVQDMDHENMFWYRQDPGLGLRLIYFSYDVKMKEKGDIPEGYSVSREKKERFSLILESASTNQTSMYLCASRPTGQGAGSPLHFGNGTRLTVT.

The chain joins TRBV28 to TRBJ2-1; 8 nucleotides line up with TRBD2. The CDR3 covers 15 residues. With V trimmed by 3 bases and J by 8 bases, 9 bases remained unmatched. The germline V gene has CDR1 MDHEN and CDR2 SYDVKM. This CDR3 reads CASSFEAGGTDEQFF. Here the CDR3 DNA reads TGTGCCAGCAGTTTTGAGGCGGGAGGCACCGATGAGCAGTTCTTC.

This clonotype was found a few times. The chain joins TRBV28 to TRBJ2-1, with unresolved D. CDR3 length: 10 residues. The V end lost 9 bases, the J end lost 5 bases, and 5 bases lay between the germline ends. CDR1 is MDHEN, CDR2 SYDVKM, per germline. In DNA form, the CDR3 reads TGTGCCAGTGGTCACAATGAGCAGTTCTTC. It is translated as CASGHNEQFF.

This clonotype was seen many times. The CDR3 nucleotides read TGTGCCAGCAGCCACTACTATTCCCAAGAGACCCAGTACTTC. Translation: CASSHYYSQETQYF. This sequence joins TRBV11-2 and TRBJ2-5; D is uncertain. The CDR3 is made up of 14 amino acids. The V gene lost 5 bases and the J gene lost 1 base, with 11 bases spanning the gap. Germline CDR1 and CDR2: SGHAT and FQNNGV.

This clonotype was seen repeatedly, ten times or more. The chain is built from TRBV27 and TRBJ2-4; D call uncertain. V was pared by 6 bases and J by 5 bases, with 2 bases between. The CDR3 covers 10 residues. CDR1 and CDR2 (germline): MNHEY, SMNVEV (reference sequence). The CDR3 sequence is CASRENIQYF. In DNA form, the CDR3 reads TGTGCCAGCAGGGAAAACATTCAGTACTTC.

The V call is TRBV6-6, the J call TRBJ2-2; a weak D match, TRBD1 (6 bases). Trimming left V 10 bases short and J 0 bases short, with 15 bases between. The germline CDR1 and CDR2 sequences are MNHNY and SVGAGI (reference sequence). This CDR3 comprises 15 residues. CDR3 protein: CATGPRTANTGELFF. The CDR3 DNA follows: TGTGCCACCGGACCCCGGACAGCGAACACCGGGGAGCTGTTTTTT.

The CDR3 DNA reads TGCAGTGCTAACACTGGTGGCTACACCTTC. This sequence encodes CSANTGGYTF. The chain has TRBV20-1 and TRBJ1-2, with D hard to call. Germline CDR1 and CDR2: DFQATT and SNEGSKA (reference sequence). The ends were cut back, 4 bases at V and 7 bases at J, with 7 bases in the middle. The CDR3 sequence is 10 residues long.

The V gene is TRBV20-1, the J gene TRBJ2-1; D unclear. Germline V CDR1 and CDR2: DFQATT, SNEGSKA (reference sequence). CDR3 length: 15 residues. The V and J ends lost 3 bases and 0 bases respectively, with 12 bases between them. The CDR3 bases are TGCAGTGCTAGTTATCTAAGAAGCTCCTACAATGAGCAGTTCTTC. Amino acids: CSASYLRSSYNEQFF.

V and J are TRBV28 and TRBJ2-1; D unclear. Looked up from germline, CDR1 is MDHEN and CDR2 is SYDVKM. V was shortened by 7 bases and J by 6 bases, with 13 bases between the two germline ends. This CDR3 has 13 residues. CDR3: CASMVNVRNEQFF. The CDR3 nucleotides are TGTGCCAGCATGGTGAACGTCCGCAATGAGCAGTTCTTC.

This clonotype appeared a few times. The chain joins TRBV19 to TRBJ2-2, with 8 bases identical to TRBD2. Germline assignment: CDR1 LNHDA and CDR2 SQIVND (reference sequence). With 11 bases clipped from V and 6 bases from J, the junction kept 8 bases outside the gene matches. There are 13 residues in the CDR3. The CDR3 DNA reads TGTGCCGGGGTTAGCGGGATTGCCGGGGAGCTGTTTTTT. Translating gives CAGVSGIAGELFF.

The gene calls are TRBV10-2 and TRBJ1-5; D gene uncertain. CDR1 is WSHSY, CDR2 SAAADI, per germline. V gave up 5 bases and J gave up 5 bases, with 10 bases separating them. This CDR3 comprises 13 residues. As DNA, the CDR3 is TGCGCCAGCAGTTCGTACGGGCATCAGCCCCAGCATTTT. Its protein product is CASSSYGHQPQHF.

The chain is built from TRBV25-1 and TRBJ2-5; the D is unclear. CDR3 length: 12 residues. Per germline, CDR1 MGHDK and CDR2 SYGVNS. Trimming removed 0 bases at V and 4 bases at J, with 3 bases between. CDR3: CASSEYAETQYF. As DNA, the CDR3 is TGTGCCAGCAGTGAATATGCAGAGACCCAGTACTTC.

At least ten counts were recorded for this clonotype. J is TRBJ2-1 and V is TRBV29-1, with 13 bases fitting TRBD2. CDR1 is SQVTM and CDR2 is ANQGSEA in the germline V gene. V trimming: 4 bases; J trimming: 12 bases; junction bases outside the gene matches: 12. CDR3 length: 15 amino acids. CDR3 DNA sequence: TGCAGCGTTGTGGGGCGGGGACTAGCGGGATTATGGCAGTTCTTC. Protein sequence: CSVVGRGLAGLWQFF.

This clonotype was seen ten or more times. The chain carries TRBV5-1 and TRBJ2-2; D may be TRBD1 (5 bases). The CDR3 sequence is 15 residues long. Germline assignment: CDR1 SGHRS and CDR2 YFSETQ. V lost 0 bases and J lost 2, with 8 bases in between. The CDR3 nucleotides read TGCGCCAGCAGCTTGGCACAGGCTAACACCGGGGAGCTGTTTTTT. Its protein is CASSLAQANTGELFF.

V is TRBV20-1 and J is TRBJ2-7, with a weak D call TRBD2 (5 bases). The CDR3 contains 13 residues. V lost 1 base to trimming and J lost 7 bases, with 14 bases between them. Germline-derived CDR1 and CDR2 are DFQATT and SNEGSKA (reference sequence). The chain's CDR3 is CSARAATTGEQYF. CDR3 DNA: TGCAGTGCTAGAGCCGCAACCACGGGGGAGCAGTACTTC.

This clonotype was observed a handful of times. The CDR3 DNA reads TGTGCCAGCACCACCCTGGATCCTCCTTCTTATGGCTACACCTTC. As protein: CASTTLDPPSYGYTF. The chain employs TRBV12-3 or TRBV12-4 and TRBJ1-2; unclear D gene. The V and J ends lost 7 bases and 5 bases respectively, with 20 bases between them. The CDR3 has 15 amino acids.

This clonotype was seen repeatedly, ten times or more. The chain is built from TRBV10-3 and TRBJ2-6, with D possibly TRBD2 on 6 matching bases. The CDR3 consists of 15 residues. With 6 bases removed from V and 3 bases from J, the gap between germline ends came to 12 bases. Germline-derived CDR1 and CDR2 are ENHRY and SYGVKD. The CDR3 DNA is TGTGCCATCAGGGCGACTAGTGGTGGGGCCAACGTCCTGACTTTC. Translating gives CAIRATSGGANVLTF.

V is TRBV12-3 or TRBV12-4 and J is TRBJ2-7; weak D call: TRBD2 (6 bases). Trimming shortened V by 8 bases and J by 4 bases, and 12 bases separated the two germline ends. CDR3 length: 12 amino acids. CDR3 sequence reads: CASALGGYEQYF. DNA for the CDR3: TGTGCCAGCGCCCTCGGGGGTTACGAGCAGTACTTC.

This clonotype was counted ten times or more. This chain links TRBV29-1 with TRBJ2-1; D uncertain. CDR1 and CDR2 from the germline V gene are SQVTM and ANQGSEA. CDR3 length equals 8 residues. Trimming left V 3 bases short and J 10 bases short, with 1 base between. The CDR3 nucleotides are TGCAGCGTTGACGAGCAGTTCTTC. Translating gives CSVDEQFF.

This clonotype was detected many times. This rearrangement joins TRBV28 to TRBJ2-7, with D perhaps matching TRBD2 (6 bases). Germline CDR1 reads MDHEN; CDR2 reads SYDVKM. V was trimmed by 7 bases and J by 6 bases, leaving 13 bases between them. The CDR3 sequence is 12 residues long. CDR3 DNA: TGTGCCAGCATAGGAGGGAGCCTCGAGCAGTACTTC. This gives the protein CASIGGSLEQYF.

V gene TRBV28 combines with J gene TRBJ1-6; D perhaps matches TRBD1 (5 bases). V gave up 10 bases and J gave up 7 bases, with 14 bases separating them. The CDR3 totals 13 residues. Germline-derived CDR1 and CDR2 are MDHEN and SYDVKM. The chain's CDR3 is CAINGGWNSPLHF. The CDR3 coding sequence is TGTGCCATCAACGGGGGGTGGAATTCACCCCTCCACTTT.

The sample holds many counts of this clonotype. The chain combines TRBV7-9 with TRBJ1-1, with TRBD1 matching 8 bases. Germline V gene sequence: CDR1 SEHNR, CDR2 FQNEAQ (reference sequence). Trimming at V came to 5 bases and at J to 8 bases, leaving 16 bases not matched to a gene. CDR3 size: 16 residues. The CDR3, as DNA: TGTGCCAGCAGCCACAATGACAGGGGTGACAGCTCCGAAGCTTTCTTT. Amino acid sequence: CASSHNDRGDSSEAFF.

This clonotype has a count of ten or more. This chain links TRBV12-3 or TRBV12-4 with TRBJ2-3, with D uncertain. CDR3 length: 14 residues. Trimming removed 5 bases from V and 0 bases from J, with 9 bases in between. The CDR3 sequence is CASSSYTSTDTQYF. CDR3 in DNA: TGTGCCAGCAGTAGTTATACTAGCACAGATACGCAGTATTTT.

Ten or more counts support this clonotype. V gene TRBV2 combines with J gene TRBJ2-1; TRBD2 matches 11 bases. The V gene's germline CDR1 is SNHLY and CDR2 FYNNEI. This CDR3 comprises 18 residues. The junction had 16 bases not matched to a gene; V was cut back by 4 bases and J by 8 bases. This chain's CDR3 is CASSGTIYLAGGGYEQFF. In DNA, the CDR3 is TGTGCCAGCAGTGGGACGATTTATCTAGCGGGAGGAGGGTATGAGCAGTTCTTC.

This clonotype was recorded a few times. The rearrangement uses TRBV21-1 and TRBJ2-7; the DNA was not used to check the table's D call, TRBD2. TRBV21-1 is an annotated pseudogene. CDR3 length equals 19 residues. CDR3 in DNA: TGTGCCAGCAGCAAAGTTCTTGCCGGGAGGGCGACTAGGCCCTACGAGCAGTACTTC. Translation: CASSKVLAGRATRPYEQYF.

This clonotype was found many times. Here the CDR3 DNA reads TGTGCCAGCAGTCCAGCTCCCTATAATTCACCCCTCCACTTT. It encodes CASSPAPYNSPLHF. V gene TRBV28 combines with J gene TRBJ1-6, with D unclear. The CDR3 is 14 amino acids. CDR1 and CDR2 (germline): MDHEN, SYDVKM. The V end lost 5 bases, the J end lost 2 bases, and 7 bases lay between the germline ends.

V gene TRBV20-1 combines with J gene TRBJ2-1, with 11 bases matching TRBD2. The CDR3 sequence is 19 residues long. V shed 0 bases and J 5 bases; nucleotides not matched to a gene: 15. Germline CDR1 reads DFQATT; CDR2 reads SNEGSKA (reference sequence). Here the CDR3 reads CSARDRLGTSGINNNEQFF. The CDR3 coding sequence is TGCAGTGCTAGAGATCGGTTAGGGACTAGCGGCATCAACAACAATGAGCAGTTCTTC.

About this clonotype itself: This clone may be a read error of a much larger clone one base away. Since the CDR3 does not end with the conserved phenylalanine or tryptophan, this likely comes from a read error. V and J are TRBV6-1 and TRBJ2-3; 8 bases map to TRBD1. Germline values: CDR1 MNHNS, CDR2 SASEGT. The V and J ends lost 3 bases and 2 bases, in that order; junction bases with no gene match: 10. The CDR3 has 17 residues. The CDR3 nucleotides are TGTGCCAGCAGTGATCCGGCAAAACAGGGGGTCACAGATACGCAGTATCTT. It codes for CASSDPAKQGVTDTQYL.

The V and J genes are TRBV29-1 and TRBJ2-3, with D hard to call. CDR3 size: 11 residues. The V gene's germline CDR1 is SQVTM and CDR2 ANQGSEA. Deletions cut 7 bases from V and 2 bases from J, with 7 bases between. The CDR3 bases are TGCAGCGCCACCCTCACAGATACGCAGTATTTT. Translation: CSATLTDTQYF.

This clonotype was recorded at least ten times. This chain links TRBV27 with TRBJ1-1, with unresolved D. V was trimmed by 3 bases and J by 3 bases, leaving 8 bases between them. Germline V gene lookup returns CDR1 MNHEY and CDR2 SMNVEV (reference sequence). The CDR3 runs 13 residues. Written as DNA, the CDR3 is TGTGCCAGCAGTTTGGGGATACACACTGAAGCTTTCTTT. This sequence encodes CASSLGIHTEAFF.